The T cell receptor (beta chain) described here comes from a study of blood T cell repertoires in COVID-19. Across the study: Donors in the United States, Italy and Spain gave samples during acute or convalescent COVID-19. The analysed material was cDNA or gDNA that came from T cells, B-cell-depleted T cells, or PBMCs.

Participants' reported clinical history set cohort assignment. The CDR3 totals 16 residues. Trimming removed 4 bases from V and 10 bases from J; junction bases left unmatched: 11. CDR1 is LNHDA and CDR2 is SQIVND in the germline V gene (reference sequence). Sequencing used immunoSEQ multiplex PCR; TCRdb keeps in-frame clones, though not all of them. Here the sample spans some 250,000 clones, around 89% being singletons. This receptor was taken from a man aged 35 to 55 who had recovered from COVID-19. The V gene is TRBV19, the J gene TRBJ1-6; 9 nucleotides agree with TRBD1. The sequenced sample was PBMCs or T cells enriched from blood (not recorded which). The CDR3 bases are TGTGCCAGTAGTAAGGGCCGGGACAGGGTCGTATCACCCCTCCACTTT. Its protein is CASSKGRDRVVSPLHF.